One sample yielded the 9 T cell receptor beta chains listed below, sequenced in a study of spatial heterogeneity in lung cancer. Via MiXCR, TCRdb re-called the 5' RACE reads, giving one row per CDR3 protein. The sample comprises approximately 90,000 distinct CDR3 sequences, 7% to 9% of which are singletons, and 6.9% rests with the top ten. Time point here: sample taken at primary tumor resection. Material for sequencing was whole RNA from tumor, nontumor lung or frozen PBMC, left unsorted. Sequencing used PBMCs, obtained at surgery. These TCRs come from a male donor with early-stage non-small cell lung cancer.

This clonotype has ten or more counts. This chain uses TRBV11-2 with TRBJ2-5; no reliable D call. The germline gives CDR1 SGHAT, CDR2 FQNNGV. CDR3 length: 14 residues. Trimming stripped 5 bases from V and 3 bases from J, with 13 bases between. The CDR3 DNA is TGTGCCAGCAGCCCTCTAGATGGCAAAGAGACCCAGTACTTC. Translated, it gives CASSPLDGKETQYF.

Many counts were recorded for this clonotype. The chain is built from TRBV10-3 and TRBJ2-3; no firm D call. In germline, CDR1 is ENHRY, CDR2 SYGVKD. The CDR3 runs to 13 residues. The germline V and J ends were trimmed by 3 bases and 6 bases, with 10 bases remaining between them. The CDR3 sequence is CAISDVVVDTQYF. The DNA for the CDR3 is TGTGCCATCAGTGATGTAGTGGTCGATACGCAGTATTTT.

This clonotype was detected only a few times. The chain carries TRBV11-1 and TRBJ2-2; TRBD2 agrees at 8 bases. J gave up 1 base and V 7 bases, and 5 bases lay outside the gene matches. The CDR3 extends over 15 amino acids. Germline lookup yields CDR1 SGHAT and CDR2 FQDESV (reference sequence). CDR3 sequence reads: CASTGLAGNTGELFF. The DNA of the CDR3 is TGTGCCAGCACCGGGCTAGCGGGGAACACCGGGGAGCTGTTTTTT.

The rearrangement joins TRBV20-1 to TRBJ2-2; a possible D gene is TRBD2 (6 bases). This CDR3 contains 14 residues. Germline assignment: CDR1 DFQATT and CDR2 SNEGSKA (reference sequence). CDR3 bases: TGCAGCGCGGGACTCCCTTTTGGAACCGGGGAGCTGTTTTTT. Protein sequence: CSAGLPFGTGELFF.

V usage is TRBV2 and J usage is TRBJ2-2; TRBD1 aligns across 7 bases. The germline CDR1 and CDR2 sequences are SNHLY and FYNNEI. The V segment lost 7 bases and the J segment 2 bases; nucleotides outside the gene matches: 4. The CDR3 is 14 residues long. For the CDR3, the DNA is TGTGCCAGCAAGGGACAGAAAAACACCGGGGAGCTGTTTTTT. Translating it yields CASKGQKNTGELFF.

In this sample, this clonotype turned up a few times. This chain links TRBV25-1 with TRBJ2-1; D is possibly TRBD2 (5 bases). The CDR3 consists of 13 residues. CDR1 and CDR2 from the germline V gene are MGHDK and SYGVNS. V lost 6 bases and J lost 9, with 15 bases in between. DNA for the CDR3: TGTGCCAGCAGGTCTCTTAGAAGCGGTGAGCAGTTCTTC. This encodes CASRSLRSGEQFF. The full variable domain, completed using reference TRBV25-1 and TRBJ2-1, is EADIYQTPRYLVIGTGKKITLECSQTMGHDKMYWYQQDPGMELHLIHYSYGVNSTEKGDLSSESTVSRIRTEHFPLTLESARPSHTSQYLCASRSLRSGEQFFGPGTRLTVL.

The chain joins TRBV7-6 to TRBJ2-1; tentatively, D is TRBD1 (6 bases). The CDR3 has 17 amino acids. V lost 1 base to trimming and J lost 2 bases, with 15 bases between them. The germline V gene has CDR1 SGHVS and CDR2 FNYEAQ. The CDR3 region has the DNA TGTGCCAGCAGCTTAGGGACCTTTGGGGGCCCCTACAATGAGCAGTTCTTC. Amino acids: CASSLGTFGGPYNEQFF.

Many counts were recorded for this clonotype. The chain uses TRBV10-2 and TRBJ1-1; D uncertain. Looked up from germline, CDR1 is WSHSY and CDR2 is SAAADI. This CDR3 has 13 residues. Trimming cost V 4 bases and J 4 bases, with 10 bases left between them. CDR3: CASSGSLGTEAFF. CDR3 DNA: TGCGCCAGCAGTGGATCTTTGGGCACTGAAGCTTTCTTT.

The rearrangement links TRBV12-3 or TRBV12-4 to TRBJ1-1, with TRBD1 matching 9 bases. This CDR3 is built from 13 residues. With V trimmed by 5 bases and J by 7 bases, 5 bases remained unmatched. The CDR3 nucleotides are TGTGCCAGCAGTCTGGACAGGGGACTTGAAGCTTTCTTT. It codes for CASSLDRGLEAFF.